This T cell receptor (beta chain) was identified in a study of cytomegalovirus exposure and HLA in healthy donors. Regarding the study as a whole: Some V segments, including TRBV6-2 and TRBV6-3, were excluded as indistinguishable.

The germline CDR1 and CDR2 sequences are MGHDK and SYGVNS. Between the trimmed V and J ends, which lost 2 bases and 8 bases, there was a span of 15 bases. CDR3 length equals 14 residues. Regarding this clone: No antigen is known for it.

PCR amplification relied on 60 Vbeta primers (plus 13 Jbeta primers). Data came from immunoSEQ multiplex PCR; TCRdb stores just in-frame clones and leaves some out. This sample carries around 180,000 clones, roughly 84% of them seen once, and the ten largest clones take approximately 0.26%. The sequencing sample was made of PBMCs. This receptor was identified in a boy aged 5 to 17 in good health and CMV-seronegative. The J gene is TRBJ1-2, the V gene TRBV25-1; D may be TRBD1 (5 bases). The CDR3 sequence is CASSEQGTIRGYTF. CDR3 sequence (DNA): TGTGCCAGCAGTGAACAGGGTACGATTCGAGGCTACACCTTC.